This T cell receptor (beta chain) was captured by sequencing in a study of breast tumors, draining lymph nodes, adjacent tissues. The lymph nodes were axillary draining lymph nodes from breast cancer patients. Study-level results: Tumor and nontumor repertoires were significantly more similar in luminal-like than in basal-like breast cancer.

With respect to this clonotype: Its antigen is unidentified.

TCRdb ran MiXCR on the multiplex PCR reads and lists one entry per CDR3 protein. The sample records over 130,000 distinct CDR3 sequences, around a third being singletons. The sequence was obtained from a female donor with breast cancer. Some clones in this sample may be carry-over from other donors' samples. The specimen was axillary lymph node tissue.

In DNA, the CDR3 is TGTGCCAGCAGGATACCGACAGGGGGCACTGAAGCTTTCTTT. Protein product: CASRIPTGGTEAFF. The chain combines TRBV6-5 with TRBJ1-1, with 9 positions matching TRBD1. Germline V gives CDR1 MNHEY, CDR2 SVGAGI. This CDR3 contains 14 residues. V shed 6 bases and J 4 bases; nucleotides not matched to a gene: 6.